This is a list of T cell receptor beta chains from one sample in a study of T-cell memory formation after mild COVID-19. TCRdb itself ran the 5' RACE reads through MiXCR, one entry per CDR3 protein. The table shows some 440,000 distinct CDR3 sequences, with approximately 25% occurring only once. The sample comprised PBMCs or a T cell subset sorted from them (not recorded which). The receptors come from an adult woman who had mild COVID-19 (a few samples of this study predate the infection). Cell type and time point are not known. Each CDR3 is given with its conserved first and last residue.

j_gene	v_gene	CDR3aa
TRBJ2-7	TRBV12-3/TRBV12-4	CASSPTGGGSYEQYF
TRBJ2-7	TRBV7-9	CASSFEGRYEQYF
TRBJ2-7	TRBV18	CASSPPSGPYEQYF
TRBJ2-6	TRBV30	CAWSVQATPGANVLTF
TRBJ2-7	TRBV7-9	CASSPLWRGTSYEQYF
TRBJ2-3	TRBV9	CASSERRSPDTQYF
TRBJ1-1	TRBV4-1	CASSQPYSALRNTEAFF
TRBJ2-3	TRBV6-6	CASSLTSGGITDTQYF
TRBJ2-5	TRBV4-1	CASSYRGLQETQYF
TRBJ2-5	TRBV7-9	CASSLSEDGETQYF
TRBJ2-7	TRBV27	CASSRIGGTSYEQYF
TRBJ2-7	TRBV15	CATSRDKEQYF
TRBJ2-7	TRBV4-1	CASSQDPRLAARQYF
TRBJ2-7	TRBV15	CATSRDPGNIYEQYF
TRBJ2-7	TRBV15	CATSPRYDRVEQYF
TRBJ2-3	TRBV6-4	CASRDRVENTQYF
TRBJ1-5	TRBV2	CASTLSGTRFGNQPQHF
TRBJ2-1	TRBV18	CASSPIPGLAGFNEQFF
TRBJ2-5	TRBV4-1	CASRLAGDQETQYF
TRBJ1-5	TRBV5-1	CASSLTGTDQPQHF
TRBJ2-5	TRBV6-5	CASSLLRSWDSGEETQYF
TRBJ1-5	TRBV12-3/TRBV12-4	CASTRGAGADQPQHF
TRBJ2-7	TRBV3-1	CASSQELGSNEQYF
TRBJ1-3	TRBV20-1	CSARLGNTIYF
TRBJ2-7	TRBV18	CASSPDFFDEQYF
TRBJ2-5	TRBV21-1	CASSKSGGETQYF
TRBJ1-1	TRBV7-9	CASRLLTNTEAFF
TRBJ2-7	TRBV20-1	CSARPASGPYEQYF
TRBJ1-1	TRBV5-1	CASNLLSGSPTEAFF
TRBJ2-7	TRBV25-1	CASSEPGARYEQYF
TRBJ2-1	TRBV6-5	CASGVAGGNSNEQFF
TRBJ1-1	TRBV12-3/TRBV12-4	CASSSGGDTEAFF
TRBJ2-7	TRBV20-1	CSAKILDYEQYF
TRBJ2-3	TRBV12-5	CASGLCKLAGFCTDTQYF
TRBJ1-1	TRBV15	CATSREDRRDTEAFF
TRBJ2-7	TRBV2	CASSPGRGHEQYF
TRBJ2-5	TRBV5-1	CASRVAGSQETQYF
TRBJ2-5	TRBV7-8	CASSLGRELREAQYF
TRBJ2-1	TRBV4-1	CASSQGEGIEQFF
TRBJ2-1	TRBV24-1	CATSSAVLDTDTHPSSYNEQFF